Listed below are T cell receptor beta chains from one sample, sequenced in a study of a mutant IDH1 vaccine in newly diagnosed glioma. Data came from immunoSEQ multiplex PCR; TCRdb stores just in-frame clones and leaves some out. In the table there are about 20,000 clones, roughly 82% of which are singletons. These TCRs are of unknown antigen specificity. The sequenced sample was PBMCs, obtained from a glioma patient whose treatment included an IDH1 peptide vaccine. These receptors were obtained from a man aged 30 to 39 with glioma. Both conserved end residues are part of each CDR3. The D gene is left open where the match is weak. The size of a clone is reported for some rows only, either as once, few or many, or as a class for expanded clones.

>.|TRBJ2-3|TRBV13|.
CASSLISSDTQYF
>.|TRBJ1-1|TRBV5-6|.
CASSLGARWNTEAFF
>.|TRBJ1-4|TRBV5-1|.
CASSASGILRANEKLFF
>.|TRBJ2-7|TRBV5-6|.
CASSLPPNYEQYF
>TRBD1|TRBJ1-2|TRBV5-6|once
CASSSTGGYYGYTF
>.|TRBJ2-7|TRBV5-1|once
CASRLETGKTYEQYF
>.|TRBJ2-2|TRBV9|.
CASSVVGGHTGELFF
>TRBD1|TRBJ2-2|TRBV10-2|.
CASSESIARGSTGELFF
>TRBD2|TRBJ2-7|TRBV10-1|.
CASTLAGGPGREQYF
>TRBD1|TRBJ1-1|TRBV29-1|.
CSVEDPTGVNTEAFF
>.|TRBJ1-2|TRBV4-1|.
CASSQEGRIGGYTF
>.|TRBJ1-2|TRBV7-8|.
CASSLAQRRSYGYTF
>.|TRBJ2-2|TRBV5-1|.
CASSLPQPTGELFF
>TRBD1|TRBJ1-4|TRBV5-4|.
CASSLGTGDTKKLFF
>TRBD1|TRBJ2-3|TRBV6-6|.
CASSPGGRTDTQYF
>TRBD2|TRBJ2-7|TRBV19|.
CASSKRLASGPYEQYF
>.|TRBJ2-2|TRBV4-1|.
CASSQGVMNTGELFF
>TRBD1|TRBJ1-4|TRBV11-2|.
CASSRRLRGHEKLFF
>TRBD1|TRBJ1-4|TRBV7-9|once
CASSPQAGGAGKLFF
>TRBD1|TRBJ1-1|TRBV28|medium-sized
CASSIRQGADTEAFF
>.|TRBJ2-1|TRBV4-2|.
CASSQDLIDSYNEQFF
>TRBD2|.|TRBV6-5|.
CASSYSLSGSYEQYF
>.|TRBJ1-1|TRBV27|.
CASSLTTGANTEAFF
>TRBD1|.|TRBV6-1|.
CASGTSGTGDYEQYF
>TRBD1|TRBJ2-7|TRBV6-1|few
CASSPLRQGVYEQYF
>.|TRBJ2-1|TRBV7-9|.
CASSPEGQRQFF
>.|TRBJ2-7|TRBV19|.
CARPPGHRTGQYF
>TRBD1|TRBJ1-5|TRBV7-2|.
CASSRAGGSLLYSNQPQHF
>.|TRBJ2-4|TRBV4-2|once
CASSQDSGTENIQYF
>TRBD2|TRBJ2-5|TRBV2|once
CASSRTSGQETQYF
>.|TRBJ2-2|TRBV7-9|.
CASSARLGGLNTGELFF